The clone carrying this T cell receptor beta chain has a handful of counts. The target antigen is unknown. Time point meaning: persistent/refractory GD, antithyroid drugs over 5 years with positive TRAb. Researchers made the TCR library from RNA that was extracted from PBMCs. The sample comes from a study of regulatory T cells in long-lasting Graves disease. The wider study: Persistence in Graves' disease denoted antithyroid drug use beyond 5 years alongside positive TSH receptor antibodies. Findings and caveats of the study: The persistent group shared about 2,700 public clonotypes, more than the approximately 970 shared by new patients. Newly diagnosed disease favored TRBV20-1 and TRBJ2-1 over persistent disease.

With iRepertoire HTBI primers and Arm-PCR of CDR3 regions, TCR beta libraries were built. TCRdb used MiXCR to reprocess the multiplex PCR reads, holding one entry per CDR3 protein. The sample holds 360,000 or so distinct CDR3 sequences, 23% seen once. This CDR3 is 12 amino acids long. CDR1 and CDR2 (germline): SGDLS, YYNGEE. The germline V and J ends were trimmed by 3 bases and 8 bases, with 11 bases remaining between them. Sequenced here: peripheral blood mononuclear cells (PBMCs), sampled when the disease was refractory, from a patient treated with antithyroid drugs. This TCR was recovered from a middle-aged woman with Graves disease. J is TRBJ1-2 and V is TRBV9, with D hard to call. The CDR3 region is CASSAPERGYTF. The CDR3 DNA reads TGTGCCAGCAGCGCTCCGGAGCGGGGCTACACCTTC.